This T cell receptor beta chain was sequenced in a study of low-dose radiotherapy and immunotherapy resistance in tumors. On the study more broadly: Each fraction for Cohort 1 was 0.5 Gy, given every 2 weeks, and the total came to 6.5 Gy.

Time point defined: after trial treatment. As for treatment: LDRT plus nivolumab, ipilimumab, low-dose cyclophosphamide and aspirin (RACIN trial). The study gave donors nivolumab, ipilimumab, aspirin, low-dose cyclophosphamide and low-dose radiotherapy. Primers used for first-strand cDNA, a TRAV- and TRBV-specific set, covered both alpha and beta chains. TCRs were put through approximately 20 PCR cycles of amplification with Phusion. A constant-region primer and the V-primer adapter served as the primer pair. TCRdb processed the reads anew with MiXCR; each CDR3 protein has one entry. Among tens of thousands of distinct CDR3 sequences, 20% to 25% were seen once, and the ten largest hold around 13%. V lost 5 bases and J lost 8, with 16 bases in between. This CDR3 region has 14 residues. The germline CDR1 and CDR2 sequences are LNHDA and SQIVND (reference sequence). The table lists this clonotype with many counts.

The sequence came from a female donor with ovarian cancer. This specimen was PBMCs, taken after low-dose radiotherapy plus immunotherapy. The chain links TRBV19 to TRBJ2-4, with D unclear. CDR3 sequence (DNA): TGTGCCAGTAGTGTAAAGGCTTGGTCAGACATTCAGTACTTC. This translates into CASSVKAWSDIQYF.